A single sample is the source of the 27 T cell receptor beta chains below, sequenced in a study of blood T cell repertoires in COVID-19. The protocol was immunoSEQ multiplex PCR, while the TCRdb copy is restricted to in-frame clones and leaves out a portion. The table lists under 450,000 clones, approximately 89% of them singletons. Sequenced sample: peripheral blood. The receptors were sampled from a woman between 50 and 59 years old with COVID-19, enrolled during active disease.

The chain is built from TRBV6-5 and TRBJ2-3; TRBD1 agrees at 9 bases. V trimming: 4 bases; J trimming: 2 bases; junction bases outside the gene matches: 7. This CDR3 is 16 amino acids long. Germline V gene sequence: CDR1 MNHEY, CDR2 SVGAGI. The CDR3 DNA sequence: TGTGCCAGCAGTTCCAACCGGGACAGGGTCACAGATACGCAGTATTTT. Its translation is CASSSNRDRVTDTQYF.

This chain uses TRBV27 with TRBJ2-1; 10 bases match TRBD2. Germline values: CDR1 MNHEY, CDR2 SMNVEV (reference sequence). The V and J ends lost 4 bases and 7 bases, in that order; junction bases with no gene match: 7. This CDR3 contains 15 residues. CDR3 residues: CASSYLASGSNEQFF. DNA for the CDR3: TGTGCCAGCAGTTACCTTGCTAGCGGGAGTAATGAGCAGTTCTTC.

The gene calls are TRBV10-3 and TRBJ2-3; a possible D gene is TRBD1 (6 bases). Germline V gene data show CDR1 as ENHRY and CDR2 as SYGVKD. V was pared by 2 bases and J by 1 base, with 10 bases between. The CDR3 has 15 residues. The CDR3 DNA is TGTGCCATCAGTGAGCCGACAGGTGGCACAGATACGCAGTATTTT. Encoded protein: CAISEPTGGTDTQYF.

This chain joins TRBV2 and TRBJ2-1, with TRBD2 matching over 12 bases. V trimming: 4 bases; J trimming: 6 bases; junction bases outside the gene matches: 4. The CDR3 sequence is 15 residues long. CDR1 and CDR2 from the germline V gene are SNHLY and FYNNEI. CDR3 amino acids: CASSALAGGRNEQFF. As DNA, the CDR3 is TGTGCCAGCAGTGCACTAGCGGGGGGACGCAATGAGCAGTTCTTC.

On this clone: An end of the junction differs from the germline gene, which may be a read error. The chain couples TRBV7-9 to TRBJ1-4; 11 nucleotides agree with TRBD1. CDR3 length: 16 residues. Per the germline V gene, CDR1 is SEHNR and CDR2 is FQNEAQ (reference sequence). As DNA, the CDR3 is TGTGCCAGCAACTTAAAGGACAGGGGGCGGAATGAAAAACTGTTTTTT. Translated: CASNLKDRGRNEKLFF.

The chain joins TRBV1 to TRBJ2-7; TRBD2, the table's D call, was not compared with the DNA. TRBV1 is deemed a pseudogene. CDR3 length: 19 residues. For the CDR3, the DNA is TGCACCAGCAGCCAAGAGAGGCTAGCGGGGGGCCTCAGCTCCTACGAGCAGTACTTC. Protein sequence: CTSSQERLAGGLSSYEQYF.

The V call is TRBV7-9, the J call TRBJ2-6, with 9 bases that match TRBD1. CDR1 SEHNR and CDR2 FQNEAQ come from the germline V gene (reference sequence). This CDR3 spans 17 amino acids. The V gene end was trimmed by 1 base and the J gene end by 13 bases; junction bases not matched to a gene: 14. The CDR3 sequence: CASSLGVGQGLSKVLTF. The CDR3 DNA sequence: TGTGCCAGCAGCTTAGGAGTGGGACAGGGCCTAAGCAAGGTCCTGACTTTC.

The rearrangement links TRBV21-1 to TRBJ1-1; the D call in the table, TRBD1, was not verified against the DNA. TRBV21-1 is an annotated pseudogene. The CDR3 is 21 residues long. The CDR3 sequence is CASSARTGTGEGRAPNTEAFF. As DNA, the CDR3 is TGTGCCAGCAGCGCCCGAACCGGGACAGGGGAGGGCCGGGCCCCGAACACTGAAGCTTTCTTT.

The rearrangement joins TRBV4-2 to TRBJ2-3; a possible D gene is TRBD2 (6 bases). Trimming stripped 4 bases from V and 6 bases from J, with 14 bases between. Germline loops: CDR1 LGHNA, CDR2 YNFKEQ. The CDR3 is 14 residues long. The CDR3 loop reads CASSPSGGVDTQYF. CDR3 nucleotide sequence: TGTGCCAGCAGCCCCTCTGGCGGGGTCGATACGCAGTATTTT.

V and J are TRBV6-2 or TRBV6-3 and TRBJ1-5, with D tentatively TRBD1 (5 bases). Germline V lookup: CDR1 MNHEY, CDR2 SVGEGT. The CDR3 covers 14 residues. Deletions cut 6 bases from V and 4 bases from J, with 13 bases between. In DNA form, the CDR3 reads TGTGCCAGCAGCCGCGGGACTGAGAATCAGCCCCAGCATTTT. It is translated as CASSRGTENQPQHF.

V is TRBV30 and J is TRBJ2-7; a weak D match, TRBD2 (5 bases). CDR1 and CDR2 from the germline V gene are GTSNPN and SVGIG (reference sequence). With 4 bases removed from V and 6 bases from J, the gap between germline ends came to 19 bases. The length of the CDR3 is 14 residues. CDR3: CAWTHRLGTSEQYF. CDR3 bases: TGTGCCTGGACCCATCGCCTGGGAACTAGCGAGCAGTACTTC.

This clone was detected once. This CDR3 is CASSPQGGARNSPLHF. CDR3 DNA sequence: TGCGCCAGCAGCCCTCAAGGGGGTGCGAGAAATTCACCCCTCCACTTT. The chain has TRBV5-1 and TRBJ1-6; weak D call: TRBD1 (6 bases). The V gene's germline CDR1 is SGHRS and CDR2 YFSETQ. V gave up 4 bases and J gave up 7 bases, with 18 bases separating them. CDR3 length: 16 amino acids.

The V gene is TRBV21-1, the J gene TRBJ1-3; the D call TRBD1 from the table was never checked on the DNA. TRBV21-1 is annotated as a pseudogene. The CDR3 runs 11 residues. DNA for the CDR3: TGTGCCAGCACATCCTCAGGCACCATATATTTT. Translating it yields CASTSSGTIYF.

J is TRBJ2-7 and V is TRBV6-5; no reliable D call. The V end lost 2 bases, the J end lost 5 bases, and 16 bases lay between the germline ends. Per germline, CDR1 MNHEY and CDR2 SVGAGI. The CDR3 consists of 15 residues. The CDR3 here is CASSYVGRIGDEQYF. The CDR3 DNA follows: TGTGCCAGCAGTTACGTGGGCAGAATCGGCGACGAGCAGTACTTC.

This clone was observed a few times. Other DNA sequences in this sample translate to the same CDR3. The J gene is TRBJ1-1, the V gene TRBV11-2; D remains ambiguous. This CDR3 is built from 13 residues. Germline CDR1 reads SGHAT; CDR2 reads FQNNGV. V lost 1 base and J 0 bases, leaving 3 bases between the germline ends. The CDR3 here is CASSLALNTEAFF. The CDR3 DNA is TGTGCCAGCAGCTTAGCCTTGAACACTGAAGCTTTCTTT.

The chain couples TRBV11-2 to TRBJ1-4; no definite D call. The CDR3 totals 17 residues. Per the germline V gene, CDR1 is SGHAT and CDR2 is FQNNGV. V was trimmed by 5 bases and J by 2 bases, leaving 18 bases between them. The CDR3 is CASSPSPHAGTNEKLFF. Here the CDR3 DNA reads TGTGCCAGCAGCCCTTCCCCGCATGCCGGGACTAATGAAAAACTGTTTTTT. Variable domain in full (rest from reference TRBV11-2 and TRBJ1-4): EAGVAQSPRYKIIEKRQSVAFWCNPISGHATLYWYQQILGQGPKLLIQFQNNGVVDDSQLPKDRFSAERLKGVDSTLKIQPAKLEDSAVYLCASSPSPHAGTNEKLFFGSGTQLSVL.

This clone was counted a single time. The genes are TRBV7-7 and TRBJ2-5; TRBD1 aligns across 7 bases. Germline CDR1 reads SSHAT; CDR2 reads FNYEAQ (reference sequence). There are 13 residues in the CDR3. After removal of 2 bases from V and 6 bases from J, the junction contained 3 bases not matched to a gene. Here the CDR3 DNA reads TGTGCCAGCAGCTTACAGGGGGTAAAGACCCAGTACTTC. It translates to CASSLQGVKTQYF.

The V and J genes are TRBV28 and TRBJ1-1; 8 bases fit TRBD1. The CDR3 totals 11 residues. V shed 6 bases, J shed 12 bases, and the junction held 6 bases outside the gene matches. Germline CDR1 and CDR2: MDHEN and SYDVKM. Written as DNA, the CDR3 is TGTGCCAGCAGCCTGGACAGGGAGACTTTCTTT. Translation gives CASSLDRETFF. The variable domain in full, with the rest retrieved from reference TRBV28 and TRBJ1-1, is DVKVTQSSRYLVKRTGEKVFLECVQDMDHENMFWYRQDPGLGLRLIYFSYDVKMKEKGDIPEGYSVSREKKERFSLILESASTNQTSMYLCASSLDRETFFGQGTRLTVV.

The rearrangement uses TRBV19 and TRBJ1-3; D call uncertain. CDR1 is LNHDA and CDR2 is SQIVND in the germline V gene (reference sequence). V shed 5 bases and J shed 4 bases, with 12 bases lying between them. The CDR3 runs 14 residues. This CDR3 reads CASSPLARGNTIYF. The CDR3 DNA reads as TGTGCCAGTAGTCCCCTGGCTCGAGGAAACACCATATATTTT.

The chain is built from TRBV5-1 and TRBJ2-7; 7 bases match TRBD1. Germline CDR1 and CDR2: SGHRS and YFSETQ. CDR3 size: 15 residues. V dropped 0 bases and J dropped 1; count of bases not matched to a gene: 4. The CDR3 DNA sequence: TGCGCCAGCAGCTTGGCCGACAGGGAGTCCTACGAGCAGTACTTC. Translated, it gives CASSLADRESYEQYF. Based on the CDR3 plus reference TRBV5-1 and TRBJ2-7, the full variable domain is KAGVTQTPRYLIKTRGQQVTLSCSPISGHRSVSWYQQTPGQGLQFLFEYFSETQRNKGNFPGRFSGRQFSNSRSEMNVSTLELGDSALYLCASSLADRESYEQYFGPGTRLTVT.

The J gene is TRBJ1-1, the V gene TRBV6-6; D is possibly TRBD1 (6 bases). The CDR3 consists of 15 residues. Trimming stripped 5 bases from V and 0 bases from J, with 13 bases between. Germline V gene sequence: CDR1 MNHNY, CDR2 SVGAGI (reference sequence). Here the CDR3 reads CASSNRQVMNTEAFF. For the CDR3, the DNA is TGTGCCAGCAGTAACCGACAGGTCATGAACACTGAAGCTTTCTTT.

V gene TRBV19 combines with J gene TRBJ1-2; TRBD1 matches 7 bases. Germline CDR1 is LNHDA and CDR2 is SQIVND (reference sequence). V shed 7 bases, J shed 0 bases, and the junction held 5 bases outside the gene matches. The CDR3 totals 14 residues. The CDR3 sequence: CASTPGQTNYGYTF. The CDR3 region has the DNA TGTGCCAGTACCCCGGGACAGACTAACTATGGCTACACCTTC.

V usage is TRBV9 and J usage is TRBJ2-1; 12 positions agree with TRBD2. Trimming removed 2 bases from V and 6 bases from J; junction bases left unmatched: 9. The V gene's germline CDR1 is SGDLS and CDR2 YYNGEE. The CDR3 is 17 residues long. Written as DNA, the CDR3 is TGTGCCAGCAGCGTGAGTCCCACTAGCGGGGGGCTCAATGAGCAGTTCTTC. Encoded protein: CASSVSPTSGGLNEQFF.

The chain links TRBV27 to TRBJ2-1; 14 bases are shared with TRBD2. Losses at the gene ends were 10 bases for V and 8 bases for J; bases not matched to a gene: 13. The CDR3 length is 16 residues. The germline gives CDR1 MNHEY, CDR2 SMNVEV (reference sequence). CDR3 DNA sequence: TGTGCCACCCGCACGAGACTAGCGGGGGGGCCCCATGAGCAGTTCTTC. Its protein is CATRTRLAGGPHEQFF.

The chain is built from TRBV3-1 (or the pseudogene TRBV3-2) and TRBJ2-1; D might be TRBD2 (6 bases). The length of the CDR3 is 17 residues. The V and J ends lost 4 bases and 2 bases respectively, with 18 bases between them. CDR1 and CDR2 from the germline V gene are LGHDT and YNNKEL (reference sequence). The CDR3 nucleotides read TGTGCCAGCAGCCCAACGGGACTTAGAGTCGCCTACAATGAGCAGTTCTTC. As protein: CASSPTGLRVAYNEQFF.

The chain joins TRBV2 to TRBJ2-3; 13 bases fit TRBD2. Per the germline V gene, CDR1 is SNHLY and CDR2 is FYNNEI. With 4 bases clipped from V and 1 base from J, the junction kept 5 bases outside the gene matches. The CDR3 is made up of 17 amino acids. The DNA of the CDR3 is TGTGCCAGCAGTGCAATCGGGACTAGCGGGGGCACAGATACGCAGTATTTT. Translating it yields CASSAIGTSGGTDTQYF.

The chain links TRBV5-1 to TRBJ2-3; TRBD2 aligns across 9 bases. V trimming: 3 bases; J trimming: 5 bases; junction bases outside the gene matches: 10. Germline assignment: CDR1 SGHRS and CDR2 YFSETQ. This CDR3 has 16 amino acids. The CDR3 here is CASSSRLAGFGDTQYF. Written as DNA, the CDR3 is TGCGCCAGCAGCTCCCGGCTAGCGGGGTTCGGAGATACGCAGTATTTT.